This T cell receptor beta chain was sequenced during a study of spatial heterogeneity in lung cancer (dated by TCRdb to about 2019). With regard to the full study: Beta-chain transcripts were consistently detected in greater numbers than alpha-chain transcripts, which likely reflects a higher abundance of beta-chain transcripts. In the raw uncorrected reads, each unique combination of TCR and UMI appeared on average more than ten times. In non-small cell lung cancer, the study made a quantitative comparison of TCR alpha and beta repertoires among multiple tumor regions, matched nontumor lung and blood. The study linked features of the TCR repertoire to counts of nonsynonymous mutations, which were determined by whole-exome sequencing of tumor tissue. At surgery, over 200 tumor regions, roughly 62 matched nontumor lung samples and 56 PBMC samples were TCR-sequenced for both alpha and beta chains. The full study reports these points: Confirming at a functional level the hypothesis that regional TCRs recognize regional mutations was considered to require additional single-cell paired TCR alpha and beta sequencing. Ubiquitous expanded tumor TCRs showed up in blood more often at tumor resection than at routine follow-up.

The intended sense of this specimen's time point label: sample taken at primary tumor resection. The donors were 65 to 85 patients from the lung TRACERx cohort who had early-stage, untreated non-small cell lung cancer. TCR sequencing used whole RNA extracted from tumor and nontumor lung tissue, or from cryopreserved PBMC samples, without cell sorting. Only patients with enough RNA available from two or more tumor regions were chosen for TCR sequencing. V lost 4 bases and J lost 4 bases; the stretch between them is 8 bases long. Reading the germline V gene gives CDR1 SGHTA and CDR2 FQGTGA. The CDR3, from cysteine to phenylalanine, totals 13 residues. Only the CDR3 part of the read is kept: 39 bases, read in frame from the first base. Libraries were prepared through 5' RACE. The listed sequencing device is NextSeq 500. In the TCR library protocol, a unique molecular identifier was attached to each TCR cDNA molecule so that PCR and sequencing errors could be corrected. The paper's data handling went like this. TCR identification, UMI-based error correction and CDR3 extraction were performed with Decombinator tools. Expanded TCRs were defined as those above a frequency of 2 per 1,000, corresponding to the top 1% of the tumor frequency distribution. Renyi diversity was calculated using the R vegan package after each repertoire was subsampled 100 times to 5,000 TCRs. CDR3 similarity networks were built from amino acid triplet string-kernel similarity, with CDR3s being connected when pairwise similarity was above 0.82. TCRdb ran its own pipeline on the public reads, namely fastp trimming at Q25 and MiXCR clone calling, and kept in-frame beta chains. Entries that share a CDR3 protein sequence are merged under the most common genes and DNA. The V and J calls follow TCRdb's processing rather than the paper's. Counted in this sample were about 12,000 distinct CDR3 sequences; 3.5% to 4% of them appeared once. 40% to 50% of the sample comes from the top ten.

This clonotype was counted many times. The specificity of this receptor is unknown. Per-base qualities were not stored, and no clone one base away is much larger. The chain joins TRBV7-3 to TRBJ1-5, with no confidently assigned D gene. The sequences come from PBMCs, collected at surgery. The receptor comes from a male donor with early-stage non-small cell lung cancer. This receptor carries the CDR3 CASSSGWNQPQHF. The DNA is TGTGCCAGCAGCTCCGGGTGGAATCAGCCCCAGCATTTT.